The 5 T cell receptor beta chains below were found in one sample sequenced in a study of vaccination effects on CD4 cells after COVID-19. Data came from immunoSEQ multiplex PCR; TCRdb stores just in-frame clones and leaves some out. Of about 55,000 clones detected, more than 60% appear once; the ten largest clones hold roughly 18%. Sequencing followed a ViraFEST assay step that expanded antigen-specific CD4+ T cells with viral peptide pools. Following a roughly 9-day culture, CD4+ T cells were purified. Among the vaccine recipients, none had a prior SARS-CoV-2 infection, and nucleocapsid antibodies were negative. Their antigen targets remain unknown. Specimen: CD4+ T cells from PBMCs cultured with SARS-CoV-2 spike peptides, collected before COVID-19 vaccination. The receptors shown here come from a human donor who received a COVID-19 vaccine.

CDR3 nucleotides: TGTGCCAGTTGTTCCAATCCCAACACTGAAGCTTTCTTT. Encoded protein: CASCSNPNTEAFF. The chain employs TRBV28 and TRBJ1-1; D not resolved. CDR1 is MDHEN and CDR2 is SYDVKM in the germline V gene. Deletions cut 9 bases from V and 2 bases from J, with 13 bases between. The CDR3 length is 13 residues. Full variable domain (missing parts from reference TRBV28 and TRBJ1-1): DVKVTQSSRYLVKRTGEKVFLECVQDMDHENMFWYRQDPGLGLRLIYFSYDVKMKEKGDIPEGYSVSREKKERFSLILESASTNQTSMYLCASCSNPNTEAFFGQGTRLTVV.

The V and J genes are TRBV12-5 and TRBJ1-5; D gene ambiguous. There are 15 residues in the CDR3. The germline gives CDR1 LGHNT, CDR2 FRNRAP. Trimming removed 3 bases from V and 3 bases from J, with 12 bases in between. The CDR3 DNA is TGTGCTAGTGGTTTAGGGCTGAACCTCAATCAGCCCCAGCATTTT. Its protein is CASGLGLNLNQPQHF. The full variable domain, in which reference TRBV12-5 and TRBJ1-5 provide the parts outside the CDR3, is DARVTQTPRHKVTEMGQEVTMRCQPILGHNTVFWYRQTMMQGLELLAYFRNRAPLDDSGMPKDRFSAEMPDATLATLKIQPSEPRDSAVYFCASGLGLNLNQPQHFGDGTRLSIL.

V gene TRBV18 combines with J gene TRBJ1-1, with 10 nucleotides matching TRBD1. Germline CDR1 is KGHSH and CDR2 is LQKENI. The CDR3 has 16 residues. V was pared by 3 bases and J by 1 base, with 5 bases of the junction left unmatched. The CDR3 DNA is TGTGCCAGCTCACCGGGGACAGGGGTCCCGAACACTGAAGCTTTCTTT. It is translated as CASSPGTGVPNTEAFF.

The gene calls are TRBV2 and TRBJ2-1; D gene uncertain. The CDR3 sequence is 11 residues long. The V end was cut by 7 bases, the J end by 6 bases, with 7 bases between. Looked up from germline, CDR1 is SNHLY and CDR2 is FYNNEI. The CDR3 coding sequence is TGTGCCAGCACCTTAGGCAATGAGCAGTTCTTC. It specifies CASTLGNEQFF. Supplemented by reference TRBV2 and TRBJ2-1, the full variable domain reads EPEVTQTPSHQVTQMGQEVILRCVPISNHLYFYWYRQILGQKVEFLVSFYNNEISEKSEIFDDQFSVERPDGSNFTLKIRSTKLEDSAMYFCASTLGNEQFFGPGTRLTVL.

This clone came up a few times. The chain joins TRBV19 to TRBJ2-7, with 8 positions matching TRBD2. The CDR3 covers 16 residues. Per germline, CDR1 LNHDA and CDR2 SQIVND (reference sequence). The V gene end was trimmed by 5 bases and the J gene end by 5 bases; junction bases not matched to a gene: 14. The CDR3 nucleotides are TGTGCCAGTAGTTCTTCGTTCGGACTAGCTGTCCACGAGCAGTACTTC. Translating it yields CASSSSFGLAVHEQYF.